This passage covers 5 T cell receptor beta chains from one sample sequenced in a study of T cell responses to AZD1222 COVID-19 vaccine. TCRdb keeps only in-frame clones here, not all; method: immunoSEQ multiplex PCR. The repertoire holds approximately 140,000 clones, with about 90% as singletons. Sequenced material: peripheral blood, taken on day 0 of AZD1222 vaccination. Receptors were obtained from an adult in good health.

The chain is built from TRBV27 and TRBJ2-7; D gene uncertain. Germline CDR1 MNHEY, CDR2 SMNVEV (reference sequence). This CDR3 contains 14 residues. The ends were cut back, 5 bases at V and 1 base at J, with 12 bases in the middle. Here the CDR3 reads CASSPEARSYEQYF. The CDR3 DNA reads TGTGCCAGCAGTCCAGAAGCTCGTTCCTACGAGCAGTACTTC.

The chain employs TRBV4-3 and TRBJ1-2; 7 bases match TRBD1. Germline-derived CDR1 and CDR2 are LGHNA and YSLEER. This CDR3 has 15 amino acids. J gave up 9 bases and V 0 bases, and 10 bases lay outside the gene matches. The CDR3 reads CASSQDPGQDYSYTF. CDR3 DNA sequence: TGCGCCAGCAGCCAAGACCCTGGACAGGATTATAGCTACACCTTC.

This sequence joins TRBV14 and TRBJ2-7; the match to TRBD1 covers 10 bases. Germline-derived CDR1 and CDR2 are SGHDN and FVKESK. Trimming took 0 bases from V and 3 from J; bases not matched to a gene: 2. The CDR3 runs to 15 residues. CDR3 in DNA: TGTGCCAGCAGCCAAGAATGGGACAGGGGCTACGAGCAGTACTTC. Translating it yields CASSQEWDRGYEQYF.

This chain connects TRBV5-8 to TRBJ1-4, with 11 bases that match TRBD1. Trimming removed 3 bases from V and 5 bases from J; junction bases left unmatched: 6. The CDR3 contains 16 residues. The germline CDR1 and CDR2 sequences are SGHTS and YDEGEE. For the CDR3, the DNA is TGTGCCAGCAGCTGGGGTGGGACAGGGGGAAATGAAAAACTGTTTTTT. Its protein product is CASSWGGTGGNEKLFF.

This clone occurred a few times. The rearrangement uses TRBV7-2 and TRBJ2-1; maybe TRBD1 (5 bases). This CDR3 has 16 amino acids. Trimming pared 4 bases from V and 4 bases from J, leaving 17 bases between. Germline CDR1 and CDR2: SGHTA and FQGNSA. CDR3 sequence reads: CASSSGPSMGYNEQFF. CDR3 bases: TGTGCCAGCAGCTCAGGGCCGAGCATGGGGTACAATGAGCAGTTCTTC.